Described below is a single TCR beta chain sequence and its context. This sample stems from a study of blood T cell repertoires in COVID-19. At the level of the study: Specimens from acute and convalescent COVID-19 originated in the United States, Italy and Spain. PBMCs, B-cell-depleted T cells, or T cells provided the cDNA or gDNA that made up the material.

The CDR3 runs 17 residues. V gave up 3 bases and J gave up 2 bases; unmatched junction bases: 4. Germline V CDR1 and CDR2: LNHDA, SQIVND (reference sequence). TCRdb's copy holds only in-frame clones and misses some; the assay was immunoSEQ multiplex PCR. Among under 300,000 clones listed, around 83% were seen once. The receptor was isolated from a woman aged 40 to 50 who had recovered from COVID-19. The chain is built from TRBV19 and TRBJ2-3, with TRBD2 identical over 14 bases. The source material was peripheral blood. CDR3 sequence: CASSIRLAGGITDTQYF. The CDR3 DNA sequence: TGTGCCAGTAGTATTCGACTAGCGGGGGGGATCACAGATACGCAGTATTTT.